This T cell receptor beta chain comes out of a study of shared clonotypes between healthy human individuals (dated by TCRdb to about 2020). About the full investigation: The cohort included three men and a couple of women between 18 and 49 years of age. For each donor, three plates each were used for CD4 naive and CD4 memory, two plates were used for CD8 naive, and one plate was used for CD8 memory. Blood TCR repertoires of 5 or 6 healthy adults were deeply sequenced to estimate repertoire size and the extent of clonotype sharing between individuals. To increase sequencing depth and limit assay-specific biases, different laboratories used diverse techniques to prepare libraries and sequence TCR repertoires. Leukapheresis yielded between about 0.85 and 10 billion PBMCs per donor. Points the paper makes about the study in general: Pairwise subsampling led to the expectation that sequencing depth would affect the degree of clonotype sharing among donors. Larger estimated clonotype richness was generally found for naive subsets than for memory subsets. Compared with non-shared clonotypes, the clonotypes found in all four sorted-subset donors had higher generation probabilities. When four donors were compared, the shared fraction of clonotypes was about 5.2% for naive CD4, 3.5% for naive CD8, 2.3% for memory CD4, and 0.4% for memory CD8. Only blood was sampled, and tissue TCR repertoires likely differ from those in blood. Even with the large sequencing depth, rarefaction of the sorted-subset datasets indicated that sequencing was incomplete. Because the study included only a small number of donors, the genetic and exposure-history diversity represented was limited.

The donors were healthy, HIV-negative adults with no recently reported acute infections or vaccinations. Every donor was a Caucasian adult living in Nashville, Tennessee, USA. Magnetic negative selection was used to enrich CD4+ T cells, after which naive cells were positively selected on CD45RA and the negative fraction became the memory subset. Blood was obtained by leukapheresis, after which PBMCs were separated by Ficoll-Histopaque density gradient centrifugation and cryopreserved in liquid nitrogen vapor phase. Analytical flow cytometry was used to check the purity and quantity of each magnetically sorted T cell population. From each sorted fraction, genomic DNA was isolated and quantified by UV absorbance on a Nanodrop 2000c. Using the deep immunoSEQ assay, TCR CDR3 regions were amplified from genomic DNA by multiplex PCR. Extracted genomic DNA from each cell subset was distributed evenly across all wells of several immunoSEQ 96-well plates, and each plate was treated as a replicate. Each replicate PCR for sorted subsets received about 200 ng genomic DNA, equal to around 32,000 T cell genomes. Purified libraries were measured with a Qubit 3.0 fluorometer, size-checked on a Bioanalyzer 2100, and measured again with the KAPA Library Quantification kit. Every immunoSEQ 96-well plate was sequenced on a dedicated single-read 150-cycle Illumina NextSeq 550 flow cell. The source study handled its data this way. Because the immunoSEQ output held only junctional sequences and lacked quality scores, the filtering could not match the filtering applied to full-length reads. To assign V/J genes and CDR3, sequences were annotated against IMGT germline references using PyIR, a Python wrapper for IgBLAST v1.9. Reads were filtered out if the reads had weak V/J assignments (E-value above 1e-6), no CDR3, stop codons, out-of-frame junctions, or ambiguous translated residues. V3J clonotypes were defined as sequences sharing an identical inferred V gene, J gene, and CDR3 amino acid sequence. Percentage overlap between repertoires was calculated by dividing the number of shared unique clonotypes by the size of the smaller repertoire. RTK rarefaction, the Chao1 estimator, and Recon v2.1 estimates of unobserved clonotypes were used to assess repertoire richness. Generation probabilities were computed with OLGA for all TCRbeta clonotypes obtained by the gDNA method from four donors. The table comes from immuneACCESS by way of TCRdb, which keeps in-frame sequences with V and J called. Part of the clones is missing from these tables; in studies checked, under half for an unresolved V gene and the rest for unknown reasons. Clone size and the V and J calls come from that table; the DNA yielded D and trimming. Here the sample has under 1,100,000 clones; roughly 80% occur a single time. 1.4% of the sample comes from the top ten.

V has 3 bases trimmed and J has 2 bases trimmed; junction bases matching no gene number 6. Counted from cysteine to phenylalanine, this CDR3 has 16 amino acids. The only DNA kept is the CDR3, 48 bases in frame from the first base. CDR1 SGHNT and CDR2 YYREEE are derived from the germline V gene (reference sequence). On this clone: No cognate antigen has been identified for it. The record has no base qualities; no much larger clone is one base away.

Sequenced: memory CD4+ T cells sorted from blood. What the cell subset or site label conveys for this sample: CD45RA-negative fraction. Recombination connected TRBV5-4 to TRBJ2-3, with 10 central nucleotides matching TRBD1. This receptor was obtained from a man aged 18 to 30 in good health. For the CDR3, the sequence is CASSYWTGGITDTQYF. The DNA sequence is given as TGTGCCAGCAGCTACTGGACAGGGGGTATCACAGATACGCAGTATTTT.